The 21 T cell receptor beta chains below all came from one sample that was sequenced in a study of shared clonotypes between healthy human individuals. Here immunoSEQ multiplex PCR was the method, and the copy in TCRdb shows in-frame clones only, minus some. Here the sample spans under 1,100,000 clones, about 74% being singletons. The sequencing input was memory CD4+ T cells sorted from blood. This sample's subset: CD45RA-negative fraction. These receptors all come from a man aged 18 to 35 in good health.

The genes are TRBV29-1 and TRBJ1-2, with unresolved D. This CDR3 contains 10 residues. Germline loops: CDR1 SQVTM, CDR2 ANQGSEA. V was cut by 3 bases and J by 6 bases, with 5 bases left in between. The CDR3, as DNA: TGCAGCGTTGATCAGGATGGCTACACCTTC. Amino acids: CSVDQDGYTF.

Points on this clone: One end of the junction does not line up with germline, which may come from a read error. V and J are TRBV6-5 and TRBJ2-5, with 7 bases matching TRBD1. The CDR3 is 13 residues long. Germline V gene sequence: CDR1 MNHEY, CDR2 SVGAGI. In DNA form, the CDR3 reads TGCGGAAGTTCCGGGACAGCCTCAGAGACCCAGTACTTC. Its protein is CGSSGTASETQYF.

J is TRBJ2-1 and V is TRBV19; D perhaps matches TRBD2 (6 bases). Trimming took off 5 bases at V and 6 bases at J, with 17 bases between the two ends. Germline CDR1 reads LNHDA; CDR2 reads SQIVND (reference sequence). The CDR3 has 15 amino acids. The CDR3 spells CASSPSGTYSNEQFF. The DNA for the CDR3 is TGTGCCAGTAGTCCTTCCGGGACTTACTCCAATGAGCAGTTCTTC.

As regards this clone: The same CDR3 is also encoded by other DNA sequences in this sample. This CDR3 is CASSDRGSTDTQYF. CDR3 DNA: TGTGCCAGCAGTGACAGGGGGAGCACAGATACGCAGTATTTT. This rearrangement joins TRBV25-1 to TRBJ2-3; 7 bases line up with TRBD1. The CDR3 has 14 residues. V was pared by 3 bases and J by 0 bases, with 0 bases of the junction left unmatched. CDR1 and CDR2 (germline): MGHDK, SYGVNS.

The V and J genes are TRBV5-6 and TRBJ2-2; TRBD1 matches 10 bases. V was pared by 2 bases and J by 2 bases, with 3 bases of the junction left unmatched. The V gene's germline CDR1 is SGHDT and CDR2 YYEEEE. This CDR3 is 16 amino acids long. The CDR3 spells CASSFRDRGNTGELFF. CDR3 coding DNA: TGTGCCAGCAGCTTTAGGGACAGGGGCAACACCGGGGAGCTGTTTTTT.

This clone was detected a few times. The chain's CDR3 is CASSLSSGELTGELFF. In DNA form, the CDR3 reads TGTGCCAGCAGCTTAAGCTCAGGCGAACTAACCGGGGAGCTGTTTTTT. The chain couples TRBV7-3 to TRBJ2-2, with D unclear. The germline V gene encodes CDR1 SGHTA and CDR2 FQGTGA. V was clipped by 1 base and J by 5 bases, with 14 bases between them. The CDR3 sequence is 16 residues long.

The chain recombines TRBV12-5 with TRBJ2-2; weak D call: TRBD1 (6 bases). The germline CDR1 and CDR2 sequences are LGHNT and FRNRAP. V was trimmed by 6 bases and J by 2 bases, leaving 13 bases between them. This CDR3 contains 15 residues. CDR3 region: CASGPDRQNTGELFF. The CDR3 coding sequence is TGTGCTAGTGGCCCTGACAGGCAAAACACCGGGGAGCTGTTTTTT. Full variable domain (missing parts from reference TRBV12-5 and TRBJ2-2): DARVTQTPRHKVTEMGQEVTMRCQPILGHNTVFWYRQTMMQGLELLAYFRNRAPLDDSGMPKDRFSAEMPDATLATLKIQPSEPRDSAVYFCASGPDRQNTGELFFGEGSRLTVL.

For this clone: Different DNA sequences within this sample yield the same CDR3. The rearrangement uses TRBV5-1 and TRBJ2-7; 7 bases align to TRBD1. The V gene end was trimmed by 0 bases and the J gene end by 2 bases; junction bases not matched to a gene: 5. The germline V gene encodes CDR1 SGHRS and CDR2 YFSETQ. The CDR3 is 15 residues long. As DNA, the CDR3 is TGCGCCAGCAGCTTGGGAGGGGGCCTAACCTACGAGCAGTACTTC. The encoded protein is CASSLGGGLTYEQYF.

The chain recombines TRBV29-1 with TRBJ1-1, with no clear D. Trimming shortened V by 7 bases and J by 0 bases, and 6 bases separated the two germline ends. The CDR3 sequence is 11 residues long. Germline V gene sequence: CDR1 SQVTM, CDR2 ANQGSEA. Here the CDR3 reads CSGLMNTEAFF. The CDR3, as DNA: TGCAGCGGCCTCATGAACACTGAAGCTTTCTTT.

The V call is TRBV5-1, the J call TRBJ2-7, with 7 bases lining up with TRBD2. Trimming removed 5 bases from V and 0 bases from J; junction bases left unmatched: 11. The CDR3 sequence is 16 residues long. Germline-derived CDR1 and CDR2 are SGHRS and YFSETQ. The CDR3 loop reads CASRASGGWASYEQYF. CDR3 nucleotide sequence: TGCGCCAGCAGGGCTAGCGGTGGGTGGGCCTCCTACGAGCAGTACTTC.

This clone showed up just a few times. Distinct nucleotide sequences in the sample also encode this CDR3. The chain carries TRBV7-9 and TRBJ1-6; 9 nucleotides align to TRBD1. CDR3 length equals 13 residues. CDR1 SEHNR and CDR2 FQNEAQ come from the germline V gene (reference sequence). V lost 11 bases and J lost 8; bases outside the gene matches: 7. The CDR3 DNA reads TGTGCCCTAGGGGGACAGGGTTATTCACCCCTCCACTTT. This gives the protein CALGGQGYSPLHF.

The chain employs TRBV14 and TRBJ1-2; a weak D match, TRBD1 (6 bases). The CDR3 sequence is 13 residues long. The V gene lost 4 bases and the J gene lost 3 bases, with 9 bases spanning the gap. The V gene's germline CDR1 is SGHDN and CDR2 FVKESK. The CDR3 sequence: CASSPGQHYGYTF. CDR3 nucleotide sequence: TGTGCCAGCAGCCCAGGACAGCACTATGGCTACACCTTC.

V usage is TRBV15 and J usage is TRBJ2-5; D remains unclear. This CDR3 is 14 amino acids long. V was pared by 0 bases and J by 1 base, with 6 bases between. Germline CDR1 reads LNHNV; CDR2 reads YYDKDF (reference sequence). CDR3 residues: CATSRDYSQETQYF. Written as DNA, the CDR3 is TGTGCCACCAGCAGAGATTACTCCCAAGAGACCCAGTACTTC.

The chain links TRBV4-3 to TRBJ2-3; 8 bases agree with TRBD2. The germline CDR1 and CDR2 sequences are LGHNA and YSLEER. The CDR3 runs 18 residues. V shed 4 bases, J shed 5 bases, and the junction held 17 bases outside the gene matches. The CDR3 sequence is CASSPIRSNGRAGDTQYF. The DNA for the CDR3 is TGCGCCAGCAGCCCCATTCGCAGTAACGGGAGGGCCGGAGATACGCAGTATTTT.

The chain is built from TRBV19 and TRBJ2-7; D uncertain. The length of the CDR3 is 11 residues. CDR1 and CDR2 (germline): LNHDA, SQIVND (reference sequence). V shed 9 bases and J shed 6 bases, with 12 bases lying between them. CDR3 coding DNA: TGTGCCAGACCTGTCCGAGGCGAGCAGTACTTC. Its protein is CARPVRGEQYF.

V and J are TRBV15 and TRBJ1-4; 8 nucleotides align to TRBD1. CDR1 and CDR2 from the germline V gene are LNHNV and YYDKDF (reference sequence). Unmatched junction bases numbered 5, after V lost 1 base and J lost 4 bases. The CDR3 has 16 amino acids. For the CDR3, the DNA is TGTGCCACCAGCAGAGGGCTGACAGGGGATAATGAAAAACTGTTTTTT. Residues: CATSRGLTGDNEKLFF.

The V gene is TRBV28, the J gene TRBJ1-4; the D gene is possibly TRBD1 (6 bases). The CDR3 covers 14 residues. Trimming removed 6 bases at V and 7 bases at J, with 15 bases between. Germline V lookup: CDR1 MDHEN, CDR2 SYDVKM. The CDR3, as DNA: TGTGCCAGCAGCTCCCAGGGGCGCGGTGAAAAACTGTTTTTT. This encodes CASSSQGRGEKLFF.

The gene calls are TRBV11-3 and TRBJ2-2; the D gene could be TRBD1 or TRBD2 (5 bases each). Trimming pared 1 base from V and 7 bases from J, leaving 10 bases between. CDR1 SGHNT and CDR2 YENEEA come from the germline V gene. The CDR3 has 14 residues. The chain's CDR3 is CASSLGGVYGELFF. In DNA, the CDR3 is TGTGCCAGCAGCTTAGGAGGGGTTTACGGGGAGCTGTTTTTT. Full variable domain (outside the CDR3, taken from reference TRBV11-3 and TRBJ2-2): EAGVVQSPRYKIIEKKQPVAFWCNPISGHNTLYWYLQNLGQGPELLIRYENEEAVDDSQLPKDRFSAERLKGVDSTLKIQPAELGDSAVYLCASSLGGVYGELFFGEGSRLTVL.

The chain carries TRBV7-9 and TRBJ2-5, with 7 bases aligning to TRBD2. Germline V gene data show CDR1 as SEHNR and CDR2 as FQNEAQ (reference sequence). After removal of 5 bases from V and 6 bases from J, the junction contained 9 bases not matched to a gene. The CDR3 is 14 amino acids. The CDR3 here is CASSVSGDGKTQYF. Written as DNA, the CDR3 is TGTGCCAGCAGCGTAAGCGGGGACGGCAAGACCCAGTACTTC.

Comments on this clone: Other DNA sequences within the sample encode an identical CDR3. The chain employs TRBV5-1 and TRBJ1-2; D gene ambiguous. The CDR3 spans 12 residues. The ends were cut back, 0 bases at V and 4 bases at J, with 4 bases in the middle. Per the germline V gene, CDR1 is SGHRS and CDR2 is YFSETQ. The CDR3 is CASSLGLYGYTF. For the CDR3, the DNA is TGCGCCAGCAGCTTGGGCCTCTATGGCTACACCTTC.

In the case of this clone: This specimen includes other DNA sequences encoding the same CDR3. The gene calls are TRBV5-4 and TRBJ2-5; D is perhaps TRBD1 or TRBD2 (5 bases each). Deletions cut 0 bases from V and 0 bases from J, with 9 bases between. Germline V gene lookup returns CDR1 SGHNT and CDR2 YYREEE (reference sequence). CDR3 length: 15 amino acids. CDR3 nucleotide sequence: TGTGCCAGCAGCTTGGAGGGGACGGACCAAGAGACCCAGTACTTC. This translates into CASSLEGTDQETQYF.